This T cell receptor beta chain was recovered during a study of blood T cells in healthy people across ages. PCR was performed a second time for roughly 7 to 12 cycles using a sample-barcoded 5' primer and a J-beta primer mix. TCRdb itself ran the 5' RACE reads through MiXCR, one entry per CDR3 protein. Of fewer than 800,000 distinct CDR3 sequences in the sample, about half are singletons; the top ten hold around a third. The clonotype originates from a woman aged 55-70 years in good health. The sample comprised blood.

CDR3 DNA: TGTGCCATCAGTAACAGGGATGGACGCACTGAAGCTTTCTTT. It encodes CAISNRDGRTEAFF. V gene TRBV10-3 combines with J gene TRBJ1-1, with a tentative D call TRBD1 (6 bases). This CDR3 is built from 14 residues. Per germline, CDR1 ENHRY and CDR2 SYGVKD. Between the trimmed V and J ends, which lost 5 bases and 4 bases, there was a span of 14 bases.